This passage covers 21 T cell receptor beta chains from one sample sequenced in a study of T cell responses to AZD1222 COVID-19 vaccine. Here immunoSEQ multiplex PCR was the method, and the copy in TCRdb shows in-frame clones only, minus some. This table holds more than 75,000 clones, roughly nine tenths found once. The source was peripheral blood, collected on day 0 of AZD1222 vaccination. The receptors shown here come from an adult in good health.

The J gene is TRBJ2-7, the V gene TRBV19; D uncertain. This CDR3 spans 13 amino acids. Per the germline V gene, CDR1 is LNHDA and CDR2 is SQIVND (reference sequence). V lost 10 bases, J lost 5 bases, and 18 bases lay in between. The DNA of the CDR3 is TGTGCCACCTCGGGCTGGGTGGGCAACGAGCAGTACTTC. This gives the protein CATSGWVGNEQYF.

The CDR3 region is CASSQDSGGYNEQFF. The CDR3, as DNA: TGTGCCAGCAGCCAAGATTCGGGGGGCTACAATGAGCAGTTCTTC. The rearrangement uses TRBV3-1 (or the pseudogene TRBV3-2) and TRBJ2-1; 7 bases agree with TRBD2. This CDR3 contains 15 residues. V shed 0 bases, J shed 3 bases, and the junction held 2 bases outside the gene matches. From germline, CDR1 is LGHDT and CDR2 YNNKEL (reference sequence).

J is TRBJ1-1 and V is TRBV7-8; maybe TRBD1 (6 bases). The germline CDR1 and CDR2 sequences are SGHVS and FQNEAQ. V was pared by 1 base and J by 5 bases, with 8 bases between. The CDR3 is 13 residues long. CDR3 sequence reads: CASSLGTATEAFF. As DNA, the CDR3 is TGTGCCAGCAGCTTAGGGACAGCGACTGAAGCTTTCTTT.

As regards this clone: This sample includes further DNA sequences coding for the same CDR3. The chain is built from TRBV18 and TRBJ1-1; D uncertain. This CDR3 is 13 amino acids long. Germline V gene sequence: CDR1 KGHSH, CDR2 LQKENI. With 1 base removed from V and 1 base from J, the gap between germline ends came to 4 bases. CDR3 amino acids: CASSPLGNTEAFF. As DNA, the CDR3 is TGTGCCAGCTCACCACTGGGGAACACTGAAGCTTTCTTT.

The chain couples TRBV3-1 (or the pseudogene TRBV3-2) to TRBJ1-5; unclear D gene. V was trimmed by 1 base and J by 6 bases, leaving 13 bases between them. This CDR3 comprises 15 residues. Germline V gene sequence: CDR1 LGHDT, CDR2 YNNKEL (reference sequence). CDR3 amino acids: CASSQGEGEGQPQHF. CDR3 sequence (DNA): TGTGCCAGCAGCCAAGGCGAGGGAGAAGGTCAGCCCCAGCATTTT.

The chain has TRBV2 and TRBJ1-1; D gene ambiguous. This CDR3 is built from 12 residues. From germline, CDR1 is SNHLY and CDR2 FYNNEI. The V end lost 7 bases, the J end lost 4 bases, and 10 bases lay between the germline ends. The CDR3 is CASNPGSTEAFF. The CDR3 nucleotides are TGTGCCAGCAACCCGGGGAGCACTGAAGCTTTCTTT.

This clone appeared a single time. The chain employs TRBV11-1 and TRBJ2-1; D may be TRBD2 (5 bases). The V end was cut by 2 bases, the J end by 5 bases, with 7 bases between. Germline V lookup: CDR1 SGHAT, CDR2 FQDESV (reference sequence). The CDR3 length is 13 residues. The CDR3: CASSLSSNNEQFF. The CDR3 nucleotides read TGTGCCAGCAGCTTATCTAGCAACAATGAGCAGTTCTTC.

V usage is TRBV28 and J usage is TRBJ1-6; 10 nucleotides align to TRBD1. In germline, CDR1 is MDHEN, CDR2 SYDVKM. CDR3 size: 15 residues. V trimming: 5 bases; J trimming: 10 bases; junction bases outside the gene matches: 8. CDR3 protein: CASSQRQGATSPLHF. As DNA, the CDR3 is TGTGCCAGCAGTCAAAGACAGGGGGCTACATCACCCCTCCACTTT.

The chain couples TRBV4-1 to TRBJ2-1, with D possibly matching TRBD2 (5 bases). In germline, CDR1 is MGHRA, CDR2 YSYEKL. The V end lost 2 bases, the J end lost 11 bases, and 13 bases lay between the germline ends. CDR3 size: 13 residues. The CDR3 region has the DNA TGCGCCAGCAGCCAAATTGAGGGAGAAAAGCAGTTCTTC. Amino acid sequence: CASSQIEGEKQFF.

This CDR3 reads CASSLPGQGKWDYGYTF. The CDR3 region has the DNA TGCGCCAGCAGCTTACCGGGACAGGGAAAGTGGGACTATGGCTACACCTTC. The chain employs TRBV5-1 and TRBJ1-2, with 9 bases matching TRBD1. The CDR3 runs 17 residues. CDR1 and CDR2 (germline): SGHRS, YFSETQ. V gave up 2 bases and J gave up 3 bases; unmatched junction bases: 11. The variable domain in full, with the rest retrieved from reference TRBV5-1 and TRBJ1-2, is KAGVTQTPRYLIKTRGQQVTLSCSPISGHRSVSWYQQTPGQGLQFLFEYFSETQRNKGNFPGRFSGRQFSNSRSEMNVSTLELGDSALYLCASSLPGQGKWDYGYTFGSGTRLTVV.

The CDR3 loop reads CASRLLQGGSPLHF. The CDR3 DNA reads TGTGCCAGTAGACTCCTACAGGGTGGTTCACCCCTCCACTTT. This sequence joins TRBV19 and TRBJ1-6; a weak D match, TRBD1 (6 bases). From germline, CDR1 is LNHDA and CDR2 SQIVND (reference sequence). The CDR3 has 14 amino acids. The ends were cut back, 6 bases at V and 9 bases at J, with 15 bases in the middle.

The gene calls are TRBV5-1 and TRBJ1-2; D possibly corresponds to TRBD1 (5 bases). The V gene lost 6 bases and the J gene lost 4 bases, with 13 bases spanning the gap. This CDR3 is 13 amino acids long. Germline V gives CDR1 SGHRS, CDR2 YFSETQ. The CDR3 region has the DNA TGCGCCAGCAATACAGACGGGACCTATGGCTACACCTTC. Its translation is CASNTDGTYGYTF.

The V and J genes are TRBV28 and TRBJ2-2; unclear D gene. The CDR3 extends over 14 amino acids. Germline V CDR1 and CDR2: MDHEN, SYDVKM. V was cut by 2 bases and J by 4 bases, with 8 bases left in between. The CDR3 is CASSLAKSTGELFF. As DNA, the CDR3 is TGTGCCAGCAGTTTAGCGAAAAGCACCGGGGAGCTGTTTTTT.

The sample holds one count of this clone. The V gene is TRBV5-1, the J gene TRBJ2-1; 12 bases are a match to TRBD2. This CDR3 is 21 amino acids long. Germline CDR1 is SGHRS and CDR2 is YFSETQ. The J segment lost 0 bases and the V segment lost 4 bases, leaving 17 bases of the junction unmatched. The CDR3 DNA reads as TGCGCCAGCAGCCCCATCCCGTGGACTAGCGGGGCCCAAAGCTCCTACAATGAGCAGTTCTTC. Translated, it gives CASSPIPWTSGAQSSYNEQFF.

CDR3 loop: CASSGGTGAYNSPLHF. CDR3 bases: TGTGCCAGCAGTGGGGGGACAGGGGCCTATAATTCACCCCTCCACTTT. The V and J genes are TRBV2 and TRBJ1-6; 10 nucleotides agree with TRBD1. The CDR3 contains 16 residues. J was trimmed by 2 bases and V by 4 bases; bases with no gene match: 2. Germline CDR1 reads SNHLY; CDR2 reads FYNNEI.

This chain connects TRBV5-6 to TRBJ2-3; 8 bases map to TRBD2. Germline V gives CDR1 SGHDT, CDR2 YYEEEE. The V segment lost 1 base and the J segment 7 bases; nucleotides outside the gene matches: 8. This CDR3 contains 15 residues. This CDR3 is CASSLRGGGINTQYF. CDR3 sequence (DNA): TGTGCCAGCAGCTTGCGGGGGGGCGGGATAAATACGCAGTATTTT.

The rearrangement uses TRBV4-1 and TRBJ2-6; TRBD2 matches at 9 bases. Germline assignment: CDR1 MGHRA and CDR2 YSYEKL. The CDR3 loop spans 20 amino acids. With V trimmed by 3 bases and J by 0 bases, 12 bases remained unmatched. In nucleotides, the CDR3 is TGCGCCAGCAGCCACGATCGCGGGGGGGCAAGAGTCTCTGGGGCCAACGTCCTGACTTTC. It yields the protein CASSHDRGGARVSGANVLTF.

This rearrangement joins TRBV19 to TRBJ1-1; the D is unclear. The germline gives CDR1 LNHDA, CDR2 SQIVND (reference sequence). The V and J ends lost 6 bases and 4 bases respectively, with 15 bases between them. This CDR3 is 14 amino acids long. The CDR3 here is CASRTLDLGTEAFF. The CDR3 bases are TGTGCCAGTAGGACACTGGACCTGGGCACTGAAGCTTTCTTT.

J is TRBJ2-2 and V is TRBV16; D may match TRBD1 or TRBD2 (5 bases each). This CDR3 comprises 17 residues. Germline loops: CDR1 KGHSY, CDR2 FQNENV. Trimming shortened V by 4 bases and J by 1 base, and 16 bases separated the two germline ends. The CDR3 region is CASSRPTGQGNTGELFF. The CDR3 DNA reads TGTGCCAGCAGCCGCCCCACGGGGCAGGGGAACACCGGGGAGCTGTTTTTT.

V is TRBV5-1 and J is TRBJ2-1; no clear D. V was cut by 3 bases and J by 5 bases, with 9 bases left in between. CDR3 length: 13 residues. The germline V gene has CDR1 SGHRS and CDR2 YFSETQ. Here the CDR3 reads CASSYGRHNEQFF. The CDR3 bases are TGCGCCAGCAGCTACGGACGGCACAATGAGCAGTTCTTC.

About this clone itself: One junction end disagrees with the germline gene, perhaps due to a read error. CDR3 loop: CASSQDSRGRELRF. DNA for the CDR3: TGTGCCAGCAGCCAAGATTCGAGAGGGAGGGAATTGCGTTTT. The chain recombines TRBV3-1 (or the pseudogene TRBV3-2) with TRBJ1-6; D gene uncertain. The CDR3 consists of 14 residues. Germline assignment: CDR1 LGHDT and CDR2 YNNKEL (reference sequence).